This entry is about one T cell receptor beta chain. At least ten counts were recorded for this clonotype. Its recognized antigen is unknown. No base quality information exists; no much larger clone differs at one position. In the germline V gene (reference sequence), CDR1 corresponds to LNHDA and CDR2 to SQIVND. Spanning cysteine to phenylalanine, the CDR3 consists of 13 amino acids. CDR3 DNA only is kept here, 39 bases in frame from base 1. Trimming at the junction amounts to 7 bases on V and 0 bases on J, and the germline ends lie 10 bases apart. This specimen belongs to a study of T cell repertoires in cytomegalovirus infection (dated by TCRdb to the late 2010s). For context, the study as a whole: The HLA type of each donor mattered for the analysis, because public TCR beta signatures pointed to carriage of CMV infection along with the matching HLA type. The investigation overall reported the following: In the ex vivo response, HLA-C-restricted CMV-specific TCR beta clonotypes were dominant, and in two of eight donors the single most frequent clonotype came from this HLA-C-restricted group. Cumulative frequency of public TCR beta family members discriminated carriers of CMV infection plus the relevant HLA type in this cohort and an independent approximately 370-donor cohort.

Sequencing used an Illumina HiSeq 1500. Starting from the raw public reads, TCRdb applied fastp trimming at Q25, assembled clones with MiXCR and retained in-frame beta chains. Merged by CDR3 protein, the rows form single entries marked with the most common genes and DNA. This sample gives 310,000 or so distinct CDR3 sequences in total; around 9.1% of them show up just once. The ten largest make up around 2.4% of the sample. This receptor was identified in a human donor in good health (CMV status not recorded). Some clones in this sample may be carry-over from other donors' samples. Sequencing was done on a sample of PBMCs. Recombination joined TRBV19 with TRBJ2-7, with the D gene too uncertain to name. The CDR3 protein: CASTLDGSYEQYF. Read as DNA, the sequence is TGTGCCAGTACTCTGGACGGCTCCTACGAGCAGTACTTC.